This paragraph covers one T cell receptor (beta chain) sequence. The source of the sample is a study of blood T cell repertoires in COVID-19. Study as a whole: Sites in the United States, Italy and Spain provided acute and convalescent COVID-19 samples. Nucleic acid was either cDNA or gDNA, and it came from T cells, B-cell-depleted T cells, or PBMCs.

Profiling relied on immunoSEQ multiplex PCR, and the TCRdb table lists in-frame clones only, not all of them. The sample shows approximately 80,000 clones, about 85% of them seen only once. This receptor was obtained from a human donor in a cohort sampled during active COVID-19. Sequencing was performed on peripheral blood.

CDR3 sequence (DNA): TGTGCCAGCAGCTATGACAGGGGTCATCAGCCCCAGCATTTT. Translation: CASSYDRGHQPQHF. This chain connects TRBV7-8 to TRBJ1-5, with TRBD1 matching 8 bases. V was clipped by 4 bases and J by 5 bases; unmatched bases: 4. CDR3 length: 14 amino acids. The germline V gene has CDR1 SGHVS and CDR2 FQNEAQ. The whole variable domain, remainder taken from reference TRBV7-8 and TRBJ1-5, is GAGVSQSPRYKVAKRGQDVALRCDPISGHVSLFWYQQALGQGPEFLTYFQNEAQLDKSGLPSDRFFAERPEGSVSTLKIQRTQQEDSAVYLCASSYDRGHQPQHFGDGTRLSIL.